A selection of T cell receptor beta chains follows, all from one sample in a study of T cells in tuberculosis. Sequenced by immunoSEQ multiplex PCR; TCRdb stores in-frame clones only, minus some. Altogether 80,000 to 90,000 clones are present, roughly 88% being singletons, with the ten largest covering approximately 2%. Input material: CD1b-GMM tetramer-negative cells sorted from PBMCs. The receptors come from an adult woman with latent tuberculosis. CDR3s leave out the opening cysteine and the closing phenylalanine or tryptophan.

>14|TRBJ1-4|TRBV4-3
ASSQDPGQFNEKLF
>17|TRBJ2-1|TRBV7-8
ASSLAARRSPPPYNEQF
>11|TRBJ2-2|TRBV30
AWRVGSTGELF
>15|TRBJ2-1|TRBV15
ATSRGATQGRYNEQF
>13|TRBJ2-7|TRBV6-1
ASTPSIAGWNEQY
>15|TRBJ2-3|TRBV5-1
ASSLDPAGGEKNTQY
>11|TRBJ1-5|TRBV10-3
AIRGGAGQPQH
>14|TRBJ2-5|TRBV30
AWSGLSGGIPETQY
>13|TRBJ2-2|TRBV11-2
ASSLMGEVTGELF
>14|TRBJ1-1|TRBV7-9
ASSSPPGQGGTEAF
>13|TRBJ1-4|TRBV5-1
ASSRDRLLDEKLF
>12|TRBJ2-7|TRBV5-4
ASSRTGRWSEQY
>13|TRBJ2-1|TRBV7-7
ASSLAGQGNNEQF
>12|TRBJ2-1|TRBV27
ASSPRVDINEQF
>13|TRBJ1-2|TRBV9
ASTPSGTGAYGYT
>13|TRBJ1-3|TRBV12-5
ASGVRGNGGNTIY
>13|TRBJ1-1|TRBV6-6
ASSYFAGLDTEAF
>14|TRBJ1-5|TRBV29-1
SAGTDRSMGNQPQH
>12|TRBJ2-5|TRBV5-6
ASSLTGSQETQY
>14|TRBJ2-3|TRBV27
ASSLGTGASGDTQY
>10|TRBJ2-5|TRBV6-1
ASIALSETQY
>14|TRBJ1-2|TRBV27
ASSSNPNRALYGYT
>13|TRBJ2-7|TRBV13
ASSSWRKVGHEQY
>15|TRBJ2-1|TRBV9
ASSDNTQGRAYNEQF
>15|TRBJ2-2|TRBV9
ASSVLGGGASTGELF
>13|TRBJ2-1|TRBV10-3
AISKGQGSDNEQF
>14|TRBJ2-1|TRBV7-3
ASSLNGLSSYNEQF
>12|TRBJ1-3|TRBV5-1
ASSSDRGGNTIY
>11|TRBJ1-5|TRBV29-1
SVSRGSNQPQH
>13|TRBJ2-2|TRBV5-1
ASSLGTGGTGELF
>14|TRBJ2-1|TRBV7-9
ASSLVTGYPYNEQF
>13|TRBJ1-2|TRBV29-1
SVEGGRLGNYGYT
>14|TRBJ1-3|TRBV21-1
ASSKVDRGSGNTIY
>14|TRBJ1-1|TRBV11-1
ASSSTTGAMNTEAF
>11|TRBJ2-1|TRBV7-8
ASSSATSVEQF
>10|TRBJ1-5|TRBV27
ARSQGRQPQH
>12|TRBJ2-7|TRBV2
ASSPDRGFYEQY
>14|TRBJ2-1|TRBV9
ASSQRWRGGNNEQF
>14|TRBJ1-3|TRBV15
ATSRDMGGTGNTIY
>11|TRBJ2-1|TRBV7-8
ASTQTQGGKQF
>13|TRBJ2-5|TRBV19
ASSSPGFGEKTQY
>10|TRBJ1-4|TRBV6-5
ASKGGGEKLF
>15|TRBJ2-2|TRBV6-1
ASREPGLATNTGELF
>12|TRBJ1-4|TRBV6-6
ASSYSGGKEKLF
>11|TRBJ2-4|TRBV6-1
ASGQSVQNIQY
>13|TRBJ2-6|TRBV9
ASSGGTLGANVLT
>15|TRBJ2-3|TRBV4-3
AGSQALAGGRTDTQY
>12|TRBJ2-2|TRBV5-1
ASSLGQGTGELF
>10|TRBJ1-2|TRBV28
AIKDRGYGYT
>11|TRBJ1-1|TRBV5-1
ASSSTGNTEAF
>13|TRBJ2-7|TRBV12-5
ASALYLGQNYEQY
>16|TRBJ2-5|TRBV29-1
SVETGGLAGEYQETQY
>11|TRBJ2-4|TRBV19
ASSIGRVDIQY
>14|TRBJ2-2|TRBV6-4
ASRARGGFHTGELF
>14|TRBJ1-2|TRBV19
ASSVGQGQIGDGYT
>13|TRBJ2-5|TRBV9
ASSVRGAGVETQY
>13|TRBJ2-1|TRBV11-2
ASSFEGLANNEQF
>15|TRBJ2-5|TRBV6-1
ASSEGAVRDTQETQY
>17|TRBJ2-1|TRBV2
ASSDRFASGGQGYNEQF
>10|TRBJ1-5|TRBV7-8
ASTIQGQPQH